The sequence of this TCR beta chain was determined in a study of identical twins' blood T cells (dated by TCRdb to about 2013). With respect to the entire study: Around 52 million Illumina reads were obtained across 12 libraries, of which six were alpha-chain libraries and six were beta-chain libraries. The study compared TCR alpha and beta chain repertoires of three pairs of monozygous twins using next-generation sequencing to assess genetic influence on repertoire formation. General study outcomes and caveats: The study stated that the proposed role of the TCRalpha J segment in MHC recognition during thymic selection needs to be validated by independent studies. Because the twins were reared together, environmental influences could not be excluded as an explanation for twin similarity. Looking at the most abundant TCRbeta clonotypes, every donor had more CDR3 sequences in common with her twin than with unrelated donors. V gene usage was reported to be markedly more similar within twin pairs than between unrelated donors, even among non-selected out-of-frame TCRbeta clonotypes. How many CDR3 clonotypes two donors shared depended mainly on the product of their cloneset sizes, and the twins did not clearly stray from this trend.

On this clonotype itself: Its target antigen remains unknown. No much larger clonotype is one base removed from it; base qualities were not supplied.

Based on the germline V gene (reference sequence), the CDR1 and CDR2 sequences are DFQATT and SNEGSKA. The CDR3 covers 14 residues, taking in both the cysteine and the phenylalanine. Only CDR3 DNA is held: 42 bases, read in frame from base 1. V loses 3 bases, J loses 1 base, and the germline ends lie 12 bases apart. Donors were six healthy women forming three monozygous twin pairs. All three twin pairs had been raised together and were thought likely to have encountered the same vaccines and infectious agents. TCR cDNA libraries were prepared from RNA that had been isolated from peripheral blood mononuclear cells. Library generation was performed with 5' RACE. The instrument was an Illumina Genome Analyzer IIx. To prepare the RNA-based TCR cDNA libraries, a previously described protocol was followed, with several modifications. To prevent cross-contamination, sample-specific barcodes were introduced on both ends of each TCR cDNA library during cDNA synthesis and amplification. As for the authors' bioinformatics: Between about 85,000 and nearly 550,000 clonotypes were identified per individual, with 2.2 to 3.6 million CDR3-containing reads per library. Reads carrying improper barcode index combinations were removed, after which the MiTCR software was used to build a cloneset for each library. MiTCR filtered or rescued low-quality reads and corrected PCR and sequencing errors when assembling CDR3 clonotypes. Artificial out-of-frame clonotypes were removed by being mapped to in-frame sequences, with one indel in the CDR3 allowed. Similarity of V and J gene usage between donors was measured as Jensen-Shannon divergence divided by mean entropy. The public reads were reprocessed in TCRdb via fastp at Q25 and MiXCR, keeping in-frame beta chains. Every entry covers one CDR3 protein and lists the most common genes and DNA from its rows. The V and J calls shown here were made by TCRdb, not taken from the authors' results. This sample has a few hundred thousand distinct CDR3 sequences in its table, and about 28% of those were observed once. About 6.1% of the sample is taken by the ten largest.

The rearrangement combines TRBV20-1 with TRBJ1-1; the D segment could be TRBD1, given 6 matching bases. Sequenced: PBMCs. The sequence derives from a woman aged 18 to 55 in good health. The CDR3: CSARSGQWNTEAFF. The nucleotide sequence is TGCAGTGCTAGGTCCGGACAGTGGAACACTGAAGCTTTCTTT.